This record looks at one T cell receptor beta chain sequence and its context. No antigen is known for it. Only Caucasian adults living in Nashville, Tennessee served as donors. Template for every sorted-subset replicate PCR totaled around 200 ng DNA, 25,000 to 35,000 T cell genomes. The data were produced by immunoSEQ multiplex PCR, yet TCRdb's version contains in-frame clones alone and is incomplete. The sample consists of more than 1.2 million clones, approximately 98.5% of them appearing once. The data are from a study of shared clonotypes between healthy human individuals. After removal of 0 bases from V and 5 bases from J, the junction contained 6 bases not matched to a gene. Germline values: CDR1 GTSNPN, CDR2 SVGIG (reference sequence). The CDR3 extends over 15 amino acids. Study-wide findings and caveats: Since donors were few, the genetic and exposure-history diversity represented was limited.

This sequence originates from a young man in good health. Sequences were obtained from naive CD4+ T cells sorted from blood. Subset meaning: CD45RA+ positively selected. The rearrangement links TRBV30 to TRBJ2-5; TRBD2 aligns across 10 bases. The CDR3 region has the DNA TGTGCCTGGAGTGTACTAGCGGGAACTTCGGAGACCCAGTACTTC. It encodes CAWSVLAGTSETQYF.